The clone carrying this T cell receptor beta chain has only a few counts. Antigen specificity is unknown. Germline CDR1 and CDR2: ENHRY and SYGVKD. The V end was cut by 0 bases, the J end by 1 base, with 6 bases between. The CDR3 runs 14 residues. This sample stems from a study of T-cell memory formation after mild COVID-19. Overall study findings and caveats: A second wave expanding day 15 to 37 was CD4+-biased; contracting clones were balanced.

TCRdb fed the 5' RACE reads into MiXCR, producing one record per CDR3 protein. The sample includes a few hundred thousand distinct CDR3 sequences, just under 20% of them seen just once. Input material: PBMCs or a T cell subset sorted from them (not recorded which). The chain uses TRBV10-3 and TRBJ1-1; D gene ambiguous. The clonotype comes from a man between 18 and 29 years old who had mild COVID-19 (a few samples of this study predate the infection). Cell type and time point are not known. The CDR3 DNA reads as TGTGCCATCAGTGAGTCATGGCGGAACACTGAAGCTTTCTTT. Protein: CAISESWRNTEAFF.